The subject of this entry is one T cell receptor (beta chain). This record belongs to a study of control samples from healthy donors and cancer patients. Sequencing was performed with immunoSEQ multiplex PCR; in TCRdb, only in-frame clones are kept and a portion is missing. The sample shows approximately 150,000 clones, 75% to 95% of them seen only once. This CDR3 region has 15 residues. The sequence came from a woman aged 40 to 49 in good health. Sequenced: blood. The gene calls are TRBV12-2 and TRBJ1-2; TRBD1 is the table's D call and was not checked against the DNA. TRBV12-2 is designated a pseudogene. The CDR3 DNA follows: TGTGCAAGTCGCTTAGCGGTCGACAGACACTATGGCTACACCTTC. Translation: CASRLAVDRHYGYTF.